The rows below give T cell receptor beta chains drawn from one sample of a study of T cell changes during pregnancy in multiple sclerosis. Libraries were prepared by immunoSEQ multiplex PCR; TCRdb keeps only in-frame clonotypes and omits some of them. This table holds roughly 99,000 clones, about 91% found once. The sequencing here drew on peripheral blood, taken after pregnancy. These receptors were collected from a female donor in good health, enrolled as a control in a pregnancy study. Each CDR3 is given with its conserved first and last residue. The D gene is left open where the match is weak. Where a row states a size, it is once, few, many or the class of an expanded clone; other rows omit it.

J: TRBJ1-5; V: TRBV7-8; size: -; D: -; CDR3: CASSLREFNQPQHF; DNA: TGTGCCAGCAGCTTAAGAGAGTTCAATCAGCCCCAGCATTTT
J: TRBJ2-1; V: TRBV4-1; size: once; D: TRBD2; CDR3: CASSQERGLADRNEQFF; DNA: TGCGCCAGCAGCCAAGAGCGGGGACTAGCCGACAGGAATGAGCAGTTCTTC
J: TRBJ1-2; V: TRBV29-1; size: -; D: -; CDR3: CSVEGDFYGYTF; DNA: TGCAGCGTTGAAGGGGACTTCTATGGCTACACCTTC
J: TRBJ1-1; V: TRBV27; size: -; D: -; CDR3: CASSLSSRVNTEAFF; DNA: TGTGCCAGCAGTTTATCTAGCAGGGTAAACACTGAAGCTTTCTTT
J: TRBJ2-1; V: TRBV5-1; size: -; D: TRBD2; CDR3: CASSLRSTSGGIEQFF; DNA: TGCGCCAGCAGCCTCAGGTCGACTAGCGGGGGGATTGAGCAGTTCTTC
J: TRBJ2-7; V: TRBV29-1; size: -; D: -; CDR3: CSAGHNEQYF; DNA: TGCAGCGCTGGACACAACGAGCAGTACTTC
J: TRBJ2-3; V: TRBV2; size: few; D: -; CDR3: CASSPESGSTQYF; DNA: TGTGCCAGCAGTCCCGAGAGCGGGTCCACGCAGTATTTT
J: TRBJ2-1; V: TRBV27; size: -; D: TRBD2; CDR3: CASSTDRRGLGWGHEQFF; DNA: TGTGCCAGCAGTACAGATCGCCGAGGACTAGGTTGGGGCCATGAGCAGTTCTTC
J: TRBJ2-2; V: TRBV25-1; size: once; D: TRBD1; CDR3: CASRDRVGTGELFF; DNA: TGTGCCAGCAGAGACAGGGTGGGCACCGGGGAGCTGTTTTTT
J: TRBJ2-3; V: TRBV28; size: -; D: TRBD2; CDR3: CASSTGGLAGGLTDTQYF; DNA: TGTGCCAGCAGTACCGGCGGGCTAGCGGGAGGTTTGACAGATACGCAGTATTTT
J: TRBJ2-3; V: TRBV25-1; size: -; D: TRBD2; CDR3: CASSEFQAGVSDTQYF; DNA: TGTGCCAGCAGTGAATTCCAAGCGGGAGTTTCAGATACGCAGTATTTT
J: TRBJ1-2; V: TRBV5-4; size: -; D: TRBD1; CDR3: CASSSRGRVYGYTF; DNA: TGTGCCAGCAGCTCGAGGGGGCGCGTCTATGGCTACACCTTC
J: TRBJ2-5; V: TRBV6-5; size: -; D: TRBD2; CDR3: CASRSSGGAGETQYF; DNA: TGTGCCAGCAGGTCTAGCGGGGGGGCCGGGGAGACCCAGTACTTC
J: TRBJ1-4; V: TRBV4-1; size: -; D: -; CDR3: CASSLERQATNEKLFF; DNA: TGCGCCAGCAGCCTCGAGCGACAGGCCACTAATGAAAAACTGTTTTTT
J: TRBJ2-3; V: TRBV5-1; size: -; D: TRBD2; CDR3: CASSLASGVDTQYF; DNA: TGCGCCAGCAGCTTGGCTAGCGGGGTCGATACGCAGTATTTT
J: TRBJ1-2; V: TRBV7-9; size: -; D: -; CDR3: CASSAENYGYTF; DNA: TGTGCCAGCAGCGCGGAAAACTATGGCTACACCTTC
J: TRBJ1-1; V: TRBV5-1; size: once; D: -; CDR3: CASSSGVAFF; DNA: TGCGCCAGCAGCTCAGGGGTAGCTTTCTTT
J: TRBJ2-2; V: TRBV12-5; size: once; D: -; CDR3: CASAPGDTGELFF; DNA: TGTGCTAGCGCCCCCGGGGACACCGGGGAGCTGTTTTTT
J: TRBJ2-1; V: TRBV19; size: -; D: TRBD1; CDR3: CASSAGGRSYNEQFF; DNA: TGTGCCAGTAGTGCAGGGGGCAGATCCTACAATGAGCAGTTCTTC
J: TRBJ1-1; V: TRBV27; size: few; D: -; CDR3: CASRSYTEAFF; DNA: TGTGCCAGCCGGAGCTACACTGAAGCTTTCTTT
J: TRBJ2-7; V: TRBV27; size: -; D: TRBD2; CDR3: CASSPRLAGGGHEQYF; DNA: TGTGCCAGCAGTCCGAGACTAGCGGGAGGGGGCCACGAGCAGTACTTC
J: TRBJ1-6; V: TRBV6-5; size: -; D: -; CDR3: CASSYLRSSYNSPLHF; DNA: TGTGCCAGCAGTTACCTTCGGAGCTCCTATAATTCACCCCTCCACTTT
J: TRBJ2-5; V: TRBV15; size: -; D: -; CDR3: CATSRSGQETQYF; DNA: TGTGCCACCAGCCGTTCGGGCCAAGAGACCCAGTACTTC
J: TRBJ2-5; V: TRBV5-8; size: -; D: TRBD2; CDR3: CASSAGLAGGRYQETQYF; DNA: TGTGCCAGCAGCGCGGGACTAGCGGGGGGCCGGTACCAAGAGACCCAGTACTTC
J: TRBJ1-3; V: TRBV27; size: once; D: -; CDR3: CASTPSQKAEAGNTIYF; DNA: TGTGCCAGCACCCCAAGCCAAAAGGCCGAGGCTGGAAACACCATATATTTT
J: TRBJ1-2; V: TRBV5-1; size: -; D: TRBD1; CDR3: CASSLAGQDYGYTF; DNA: TGCGCCAGCAGCTTGGCCGGACAGGACTATGGCTACACCTTC
J: TRBJ2-7; V: TRBV5-1; size: once; D: TRBD2; CDR3: CASSFSGATYEQYF; DNA: TGCGCCAGCAGCTTTAGCGGGGCCACCTACGAGCAGTACTTC
J: TRBJ1-1; V: TRBV19; size: -; D: -; CDR3: CASSISPNTEAFF; DNA: TGTGCCAGTAGTATTAGCCCGAACACTGAAGCTTTCTTT
J: TRBJ1-5; V: TRBV6-5; size: -; D: -; CDR3: CASSYGPFSNQPQHF; DNA: TGTGCCAGCAGTTACGGCCCCTTCTCCAATCAGCCCCAGCATTTT
J: TRBJ2-1; V: TRBV11-3; size: -; D: TRBD1; CDR3: CASSPGQEYNEQFF; DNA: TGTGCCAGCAGCCCGGGACAGGAATACAATGAGCAGTTCTTC
J: TRBJ2-3; V: TRBV7-2; size: -; D: TRBD2; CDR3: CASSLLGGRSDTQYF; DNA: TGTGCCAGCAGCTTACTCGGCGGGAGATCAGATACGCAGTATTTT
J: TRBJ2-1; V: TRBV18; size: -; D: TRBD2; CDR3: CASSPTGTSGRGDEQFF; DNA: TGTGCCAGCTCACCGACCGGGACTAGCGGGAGGGGGGATGAGCAGTTCTTC
J: TRBJ2-1; V: TRBV29-1; size: -; D: -; CDR3: CSVVHFTGWGVYNEQFF; DNA: TGCAGCGTTGTACACTTCACAGGTTGGGGTGTATACAATGAGCAGTTCTTC
J: TRBJ1-1; V: TRBV6-5; size: -; D: TRBD1; CDR3: CASSYRQGGGAFF; DNA: TGTGCCAGCAGTTACCGACAGGGGGGGGGAGCTTTCTTT
J: TRBJ1-5; V: TRBV6-5; size: -; D: -; CDR3: CASSPGNTNQPQHF; DNA: TGTGCCAGCAGTCCCGGGAACACTAATCAGCCCCAGCATTTT
J: TRBJ2-7; V: TRBV6-4; size: -; D: -; CDR3: CASIRGRRAYEQYF; DNA: TGTGCCAGCATCCGTGGGAGGCGGGCCTACGAGCAGTACTTC
J: TRBJ2-2; V: TRBV11-2; size: -; D: -; CDR3: CASSSPRLVTGELFF; DNA: TGTGCCAGCAGCTCCCCTCGACTTGTGACCGGGGAGCTGTTTTTT
J: TRBJ1-1; V: TRBV27; size: -; D: -; CDR3: CASSPAGGGTEAFF; DNA: TGTGCCAGCAGTCCAGCGGGAGGTGGGACTGAAGCTTTCTTT
J: TRBJ2-1; V: TRBV14; size: -; D: -; CDR3: CASSRESSYNEQFF; DNA: TGTGCCAGCAGCCGTGAGAGCTCCTACAATGAGCAGTTCTTC
J: TRBJ1-2; V: TRBV4-1; size: -; D: -; CDR3: CASSQVFGTNYGYTF; DNA: TGCGCCAGCAGCCAAGTTTTCGGGACTAACTATGGCTACACCTTC
J: TRBJ2-1; V: TRBV7-8; size: -; D: TRBD2; CDR3: CASRNKLGTRRDHEQFF; DNA: TGTGCCAGCAGAAACAAGCTTGGGACTAGAAGAGACCATGAGCAGTTCTTC
J: TRBJ2-3; V: TRBV28; size: -; D: -; CDR3: CASRGPTRSGPSSGTQYF; DNA: TGTGCCAGCAGGGGACCCACCCGGAGCGGGCCTTCCTCCGGTACGCAGTATTTT
J: TRBJ2-5; V: TRBV30; size: -; D: TRBD2; CDR3: CAWRGGTANVFQETQYF; DNA: TGTGCCTGGAGGGGGGGGACCGCTAACGTATTCCAAGAGACCCAGTACTTC
J: TRBJ2-3; V: TRBV6-1; size: -; D: TRBD1; CDR3: CASSDTTGPTQYF; DNA: TGTGCCAGCAGCGATACGACAGGGCCCACGCAGTATTTT
J: TRBJ1-1; V: TRBV10-3; size: -; D: TRBD1; CDR3: CAISESPGGGNTEAFF; DNA: TGTGCCATCAGTGAGTCTCCAGGGGGCGGGAACACTGAAGCTTTCTTT
J: TRBJ1-4; V: TRBV10-3; size: -; D: TRBD1; CDR3: CAISESGGAFEKLFF; DNA: TGTGCCATCAGTGAGTCAGGGGGCGCATTTGAAAAACTGTTTTTT
J: TRBJ2-7; V: TRBV5-5; size: -; D: -; CDR3: CASSFSTGYKAYEQYF; DNA: TGTGCCAGCAGCTTTTCTACAGGGTACAAAGCCTACGAGCAGTACTTC
J: TRBJ2-5; V: TRBV12-5; size: -; D: -; CDR3: CASGPRSQETQYF; DNA: TGTGCTAGTGGTCCCCGGTCCCAAGAGACCCAGTACTTC
J: TRBJ1-2; V: TRBV4-1; size: -; D: -; CDR3: CASSQETRSAANRVGYGYTF; DNA: TGCGCCAGCAGCCAAGAAACTCGTTCAGCGGCGAATCGTGTAGGCTATGGCTACACCTTC
J: TRBJ1-2; V: TRBV6-5; size: -; D: TRBD1; CDR3: CASSLQGIHGYTF; DNA: TGTGCCAGCAGTTTACAGGGGATCCATGGCTACACCTTC
J: TRBJ2-1; V: TRBV9; size: -; D: TRBD2; CDR3: CASSGGIGLAGGPFDYYNEQFF; DNA: TGTGCCAGCAGCGGAGGAATAGGACTAGCGGGAGGGCCTTTCGATTATTACAATGAGCAGTTCTTC
J: TRBJ2-3; V: TRBV18; size: -; D: TRBD2; CDR3: CASSPRLAGTDTQYF; DNA: TGTGCCAGCTCACCAAGACTAGCCGGCACAGATACGCAGTATTTT
J: TRBJ2-5; V: TRBV15; size: -; D: TRBD1; CDR3: CATRGQGQETQYF; DNA: TGTGCCACCAGAGGACAGGGCCAAGAGACCCAGTACTTC
J: TRBJ2-5; V: TRBV25-1; size: once; D: TRBD2; CDR3: CASSDQLAGGWETQYF; DNA: TGTGCCAGCAGTGATCAACTAGCGGGAGGTTGGGAGACCCAGTACTTC
J: TRBJ1-4; V: TRBV30; size: few; D: TRBD1; CDR3: CAWTGQDNEKLFF; DNA: TGTGCCTGGACCGGACAGGATAATGAAAAACTGTTTTTT
J: TRBJ2-3; V: TRBV4-2; size: -; D: TRBD2; CDR3: CASSQTSGSPDTQYF; DNA: TGTGCCAGCAGCCAAACTAGCGGGAGCCCAGATACGCAGTATTTT
J: TRBJ2-5; V: TRBV4-1; size: -; D: -; CDR3: CASRPRALIGETQYF; DNA: TGCGCCAGCAGGCCACGAGCCCTTATCGGGGAGACCCAGTACTTC